This TCR beta chain was observed in a study of cytomegalovirus exposure and HLA in healthy donors. Germline values: CDR1 SNHLY, CDR2 FYNNEI. J was trimmed by 7 bases and V by 9 bases; bases with no gene match: 19. The CDR3 covers 16 residues. Sequenced by immunoSEQ multiplex PCR; TCRdb stores in-frame clones only, minus some. The sample records around 60,000 clones, about 91% being singletons. The source of this sequence is a woman aged 18-29 years in good health and CMV-seronegative. The chain combines TRBV2 with TRBJ1-1; 8 nucleotides match TRBD1. Sequencing used PBMCs. CDR3 amino acids: CASILRASGTGFEAFF. CDR3 bases: TGTGCCAGTATCTTACGCGCTTCCGGGACAGGCTTTGAAGCTTTCTTT.